These 15 T cell receptor beta chains came from one sample sequenced in a study of cytomegalovirus exposure and HLA in healthy donors. With 60 Vbeta and 13 Jbeta primers, the PCR was carried out. Data came from immunoSEQ multiplex PCR; TCRdb stores just in-frame clones and leaves some out. The table includes about 120,000 clones, approximately 80% detected once. The sample comprised PBMCs. The receptors originated from a man aged 18 to 29 in good health and CMV-seronegative.

The V call is TRBV7-3, the J call TRBJ2-1; a weak D match, TRBD2 (7 bases). V was shortened by 0 bases and J by 3 bases, with 9 bases between the two germline ends. Germline V gene lookup returns CDR1 SGHTA and CDR2 FQGTGA. CDR3 length: 15 residues. The CDR3, as DNA: TGTGCCAGCAGCTTAACGGGGGGGCGCTACAATGAGCAGTTCTTC. It yields the protein CASSLTGGRYNEQFF.

V and J are TRBV18 and TRBJ2-7; 9 positions agree with TRBD1. The germline CDR1 and CDR2 sequences are KGHSH and LQKENI. This CDR3 has 15 amino acids. J was trimmed by 4 bases and V by 2 bases; bases with no gene match: 6. The CDR3 DNA follows: TGTGCCAGCTCACCATTTCGGGACAGGGTATACGAGCAGTACTTC. This codes for CASSPFRDRVYEQYF.

This chain links TRBV6-5 with TRBJ2-7; TRBD1 is a possible D gene (6 bases). The germline CDR1 and CDR2 sequences are MNHEY and SVGAGI. The CDR3 contains 16 residues. V lost 1 base and J 4 bases, leaving 17 bases between the germline ends. This CDR3 reads CASSYYPTGEGYEQYF. CDR3 nucleotides: TGTGCCAGCAGTTACTACCCGACAGGCGAAGGGTACGAGCAGTACTTC.

This clone has a handful of counts. The chain combines TRBV19 with TRBJ2-5, with 9 positions matching TRBD1. Germline-derived CDR1 and CDR2 are LNHDA and SQIVND (reference sequence). The CDR3 is 16 amino acids. The junction had 10 bases not matched to a gene; V was cut back by 4 bases and J by 4 bases. DNA for the CDR3: TGTGCCAGTAGTAGGGCGACAGGGGGTTTTGGAGAGACCCAGTACTTC. This translates into CASSRATGGFGETQYF.

V gene TRBV5-4 combines with J gene TRBJ2-7; 10 bases agree with TRBD1. Germline assignment: CDR1 SGHNT and CDR2 YYREEE (reference sequence). This CDR3 contains 15 residues. After removal of 0 bases from V and 2 bases from J, the junction contained 2 bases not matched to a gene. In nucleotides, the CDR3 is TGTGCCAGCAGCTTGGGACAGGGGGCGACCTACGAGCAGTACTTC. It encodes CASSLGQGATYEQYF.

There are a few counts of this clone. The chain has TRBV29-1 and TRBJ2-3; the match to TRBD1 covers 9 bases. Germline V gene sequence: CDR1 SQVTM, CDR2 ANQGSEA. The V and J ends lost 5 bases and 3 bases, in that order; junction bases with no gene match: 6. This CDR3 has 14 residues. CDR3 sequence (DNA): TGCAGCGTTCAGGACAGGGGAGGGACAGATACGCAGTATTTT. This sequence encodes CSVQDRGGTDTQYF.

V is TRBV10-2 and J is TRBJ2-7; a possible D gene is TRBD2 (6 bases). Trimming shortened V by 2 bases and J by 0 bases, and 8 bases separated the two germline ends. From germline, CDR1 is WSHSY and CDR2 SAAADI. The CDR3 consists of 14 residues. CDR3: CASSEGGSSYEQYF. Written as DNA, the CDR3 is TGCGCCAGCAGTGAGGGAGGGAGCTCCTACGAGCAGTACTTC.

The chain is built from TRBV7-6 and TRBJ2-7, with 11 nucleotides matching TRBD1. The CDR3 totals 17 residues. V gave up 1 base and J gave up 5 bases; unmatched junction bases: 10. The V gene's germline CDR1 is SGHVS and CDR2 FNYEAQ. Written as DNA, the CDR3 is TGTGCCAGCAGCTTAGTTCCGGGACAGGGGGTGGTCAACGAGCAGTACTTC. Protein sequence: CASSLVPGQGVVNEQYF.

The chain couples TRBV7-9 to TRBJ1-4; 8 positions match TRBD1. This CDR3 has 14 residues. Per germline, CDR1 SEHNR and CDR2 FQNEAQ (reference sequence). Trimming cost V 6 bases and J 7 bases; bases outside gene matches: 7. This CDR3 reads CASRAGQGPEKLFF. In DNA form, the CDR3 reads TGTGCCAGCAGGGCCGGACAGGGTCCTGAAAAACTGTTTTTT.

The chain employs TRBV2 and TRBJ1-1; D gene unclear. The V end lost 7 bases, the J end lost 5 bases, and 20 bases lay between the germline ends. The CDR3 spans 15 residues. In germline, CDR1 is SNHLY, CDR2 FYNNEI. CDR3 DNA: TGTGCCAGCACAGGCCCTGGGTCTGGTTTAACTGAAGCTTTCTTT. Translating it yields CASTGPGSGLTEAFF.

The chain couples TRBV28 to TRBJ2-7; 7 nucleotides match TRBD1. The germline gives CDR1 MDHEN, CDR2 SYDVKM. This CDR3 is 14 amino acids long. Losses at the gene ends were 6 bases for V and 2 bases for J; bases not matched to a gene: 7. The CDR3 reads CASSTGTAPYEQYF. The DNA of the CDR3 is TGTGCCAGCAGCACCGGGACAGCCCCCTACGAGCAGTACTTC.

This clone was observed a single time. V usage is TRBV7-8 and J usage is TRBJ1-1; D is unclear. The CDR3 has 15 amino acids. Germline CDR1 is SGHVS and CDR2 is FQNEAQ. V lost 5 bases, J lost 0 bases, and 13 bases lay in between. The CDR3: CASSHLAVMNTEAFF. The CDR3, as DNA: TGTGCCAGCAGCCACTTAGCAGTTATGAACACTGAAGCTTTCTTT. Combining the CDR3 with reference TRBV7-8 and TRBJ1-1 gives the whole variable domain GAGVSQSPRYKVAKRGQDVALRCDPISGHVSLFWYQQALGQGPEFLTYFQNEAQLDKSGLPSDRFFAERPEGSVSTLKIQRTQQEDSAVYLCASSHLAVMNTEAFFGQGTRLTVV.

The CDR3 sequence is CASTQLGLATGELFF. CDR3 DNA sequence: TGTGCCAGCACCCAACTGGGACTAGCAACCGGGGAGCTGTTTTTT. The V call is TRBV9, the J call TRBJ2-2, with 9 bases that match TRBD2. V shed 6 bases and J 5 bases; nucleotides not matched to a gene: 8. The CDR3 length is 15 residues. Germline CDR1 and CDR2: SGDLS and YYNGEE.

The chain is built from TRBV19 and TRBJ1-1; 8 bases match TRBD1. Unmatched junction bases numbered 6, after V lost 6 bases and J lost 0 bases. The germline V gene encodes CDR1 LNHDA and CDR2 SQIVND (reference sequence). There are 15 residues in the CDR3. DNA for the CDR3: TGTGCCAGTAGGCAGGGACAGGCCTTGAACACTGAAGCTTTCTTT. Translation: CASRQGQALNTEAFF.

This chain joins TRBV19 and TRBJ1-6; the match to TRBD1 covers 10 bases. CDR1 and CDR2 (germline): LNHDA, SQIVND (reference sequence). Trimming cost V 3 bases and J 2 bases; bases outside gene matches: 1. This CDR3 contains 16 residues. The CDR3 loop reads CASSMGTGAYNSPLHF. The CDR3 DNA reads TGTGCCAGTAGTATGGGGACAGGGGCCTATAATTCACCCCTCCACTTT.